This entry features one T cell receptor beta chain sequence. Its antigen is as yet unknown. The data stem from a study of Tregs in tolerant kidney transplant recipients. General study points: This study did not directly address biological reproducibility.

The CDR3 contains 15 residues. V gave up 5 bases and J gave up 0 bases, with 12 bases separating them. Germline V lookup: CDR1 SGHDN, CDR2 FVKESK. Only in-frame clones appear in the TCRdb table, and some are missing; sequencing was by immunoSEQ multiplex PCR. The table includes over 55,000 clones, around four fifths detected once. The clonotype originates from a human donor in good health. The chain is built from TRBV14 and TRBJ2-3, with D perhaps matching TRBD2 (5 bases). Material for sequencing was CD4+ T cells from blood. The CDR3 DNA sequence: TGTGCCAGCAGCATCCGGACTTCTAGCACAGATACGCAGTATTTT. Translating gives CASSIRTSSTDTQYF.